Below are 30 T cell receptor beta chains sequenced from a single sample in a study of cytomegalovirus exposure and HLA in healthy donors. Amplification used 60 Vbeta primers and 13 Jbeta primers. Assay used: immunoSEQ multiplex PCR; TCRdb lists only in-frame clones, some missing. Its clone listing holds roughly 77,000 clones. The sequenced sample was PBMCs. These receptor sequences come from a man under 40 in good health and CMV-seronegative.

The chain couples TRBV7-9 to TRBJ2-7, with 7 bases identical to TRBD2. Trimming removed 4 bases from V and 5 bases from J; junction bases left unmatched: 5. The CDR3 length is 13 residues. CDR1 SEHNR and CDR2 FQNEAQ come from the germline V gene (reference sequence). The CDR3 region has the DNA TGTGCCAGCAGCTCCGATCTAGCGGACGAGCAGTACTTC. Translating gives CASSSDLADEQYF.

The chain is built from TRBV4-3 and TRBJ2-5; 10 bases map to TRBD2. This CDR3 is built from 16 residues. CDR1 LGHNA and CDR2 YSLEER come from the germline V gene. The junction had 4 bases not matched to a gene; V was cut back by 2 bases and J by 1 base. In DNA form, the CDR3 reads TGCGCCAGCAGCCAAACCGGGACTAGCGCCCAAGAGACCCAGTACTTC. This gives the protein CASSQTGTSAQETQYF.

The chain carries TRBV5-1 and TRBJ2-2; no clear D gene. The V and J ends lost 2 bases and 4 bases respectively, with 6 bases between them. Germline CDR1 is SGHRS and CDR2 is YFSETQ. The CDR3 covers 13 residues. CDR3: CASSFGSTGELFF. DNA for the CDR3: TGCGCCAGCAGCTTCGGTAGCACCGGGGAGCTGTTTTTT.

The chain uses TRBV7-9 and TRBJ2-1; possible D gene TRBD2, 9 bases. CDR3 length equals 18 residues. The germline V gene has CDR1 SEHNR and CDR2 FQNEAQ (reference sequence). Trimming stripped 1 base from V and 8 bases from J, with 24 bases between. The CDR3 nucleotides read TGTGCCAGCAGCTTAGGGCAGGGGGCTTCGAGCGGGAGGTATGAGCAGTTCTTC. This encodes CASSLGQGASSGRYEQFF.

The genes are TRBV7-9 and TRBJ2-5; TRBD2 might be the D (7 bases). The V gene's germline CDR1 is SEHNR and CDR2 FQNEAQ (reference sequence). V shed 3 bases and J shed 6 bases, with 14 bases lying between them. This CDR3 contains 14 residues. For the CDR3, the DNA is TGTGCCAGCAGCTTCGGGGGGCTATCACAGACCCAGTACTTC. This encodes CASSFGGLSQTQYF.

In DNA form, the CDR3 reads TGCGCCAGCAGCGGCCACTCCGGCGGTGAGCAGTTCTTC. The encoded protein is CASSGHSGGEQFF. The chain joins TRBV5-1 to TRBJ2-1; D gene uncertain. The ends were cut back, 4 bases at V and 9 bases at J, with 14 bases in the middle. This CDR3 spans 13 amino acids. The V gene's germline CDR1 is SGHRS and CDR2 YFSETQ.

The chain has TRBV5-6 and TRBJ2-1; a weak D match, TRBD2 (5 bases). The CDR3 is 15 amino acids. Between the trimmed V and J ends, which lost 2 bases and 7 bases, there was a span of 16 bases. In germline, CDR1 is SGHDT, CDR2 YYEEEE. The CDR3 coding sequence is TGTGCCAGCAGCTTTTCAACCGTCCGGACTAATGAGCAGTTCTTC. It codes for CASSFSTVRTNEQFF.

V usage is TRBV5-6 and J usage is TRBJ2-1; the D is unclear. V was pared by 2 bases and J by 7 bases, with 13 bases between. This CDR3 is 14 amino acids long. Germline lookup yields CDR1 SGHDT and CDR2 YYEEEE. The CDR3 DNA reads TGTGCCAGCAGCTTCACTGTCGTGAGGAATGAGCAGTTCTTC. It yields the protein CASSFTVVRNEQFF.

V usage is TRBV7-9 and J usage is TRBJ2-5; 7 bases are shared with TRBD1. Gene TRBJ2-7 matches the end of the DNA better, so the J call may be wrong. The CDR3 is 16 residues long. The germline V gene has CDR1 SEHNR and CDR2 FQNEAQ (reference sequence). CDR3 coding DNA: TGTGCCAGCAGCTTAGCCTCCGGGACAGCCGGCTACGAGCAGTACTTC. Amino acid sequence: CASSLASGTAGYEQYF.

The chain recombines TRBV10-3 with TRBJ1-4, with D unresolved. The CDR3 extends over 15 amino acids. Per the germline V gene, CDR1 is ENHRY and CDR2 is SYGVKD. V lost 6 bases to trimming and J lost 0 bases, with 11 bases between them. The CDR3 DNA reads TGTGCCATCAGCCGGACCGGGGCAACTAATGAAAAACTGTTTTTT. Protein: CAISRTGATNEKLFF.

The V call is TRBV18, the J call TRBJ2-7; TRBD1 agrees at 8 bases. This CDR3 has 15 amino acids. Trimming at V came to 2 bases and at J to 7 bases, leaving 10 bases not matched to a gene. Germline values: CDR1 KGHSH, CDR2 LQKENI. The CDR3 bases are TGTGCCAGCTCACCAAATACGGGACAGGTCGGAGAGCAGTACTTC. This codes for CASSPNTGQVGEQYF. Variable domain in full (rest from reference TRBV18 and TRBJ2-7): NAGVMQNPRHLVRRRGQEARLRCSPMKGHSHVYWYRQLPEEGLKFMVYLQKENIIDESGMPKERFSAEFPKEGPSILRIQQVVRGDSAAYFCASSPNTGQVGEQYFGPGTRLTVT.

In nucleotides, the CDR3 is TGTGCCAGCAGCTTAGTGAGGACAGGGGGCGGTGAAGCTTTCTTT. Translating gives CASSLVRTGGGEAFF. The genes are TRBV7-9 and TRBJ1-1; TRBD1 matches at 11 bases. V shed 1 base, J shed 7 bases, and the junction held 5 bases outside the gene matches. Germline-derived CDR1 and CDR2 are SEHNR and FQNEAQ (reference sequence). CDR3 length equals 15 residues.

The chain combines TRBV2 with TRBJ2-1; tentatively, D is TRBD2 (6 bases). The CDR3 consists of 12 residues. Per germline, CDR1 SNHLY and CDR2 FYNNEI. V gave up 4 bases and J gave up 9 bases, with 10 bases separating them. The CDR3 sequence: CASSGTGGEQFF. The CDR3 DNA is TGTGCCAGCAGTGGTACCGGGGGTGAGCAGTTCTTC.

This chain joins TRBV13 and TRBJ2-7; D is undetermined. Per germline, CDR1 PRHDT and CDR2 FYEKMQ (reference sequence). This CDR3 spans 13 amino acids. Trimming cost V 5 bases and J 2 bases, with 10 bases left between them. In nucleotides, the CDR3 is TGTGCCAGCAGCCAAAGAGAGACCTACGAGCAGTACTTC. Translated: CASSQRETYEQYF.

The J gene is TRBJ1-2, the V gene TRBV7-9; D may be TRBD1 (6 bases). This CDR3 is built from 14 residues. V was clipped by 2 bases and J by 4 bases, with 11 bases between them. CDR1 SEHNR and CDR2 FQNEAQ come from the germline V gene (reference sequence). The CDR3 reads CASSLLQGSYGYTF. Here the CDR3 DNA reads TGTGCCAGCAGCTTATTACAGGGTTCCTATGGCTACACCTTC.

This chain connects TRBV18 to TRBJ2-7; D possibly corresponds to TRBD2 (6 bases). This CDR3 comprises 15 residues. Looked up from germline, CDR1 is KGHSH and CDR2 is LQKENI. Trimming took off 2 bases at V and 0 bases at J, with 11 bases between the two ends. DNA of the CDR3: TGTGCCAGCTCACCAGGGGCGGGACTCTCCTACGAGCAGTACTTC. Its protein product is CASSPGAGLSYEQYF.

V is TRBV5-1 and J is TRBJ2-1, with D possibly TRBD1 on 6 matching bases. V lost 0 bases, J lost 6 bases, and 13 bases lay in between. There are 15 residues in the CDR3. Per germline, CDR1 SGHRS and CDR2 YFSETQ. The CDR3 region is CASSLVPGQSNEQFF. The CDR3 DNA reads TGCGCCAGCAGCTTGGTCCCCGGACAGTCCAATGAGCAGTTCTTC.

The CDR3: CASRLREGWGTDTQYF. The CDR3 coding sequence is TGTGCCAGCAGGTTGAGGGAGGGCTGGGGCACAGATACGCAGTATTTT. The chain combines TRBV6-6 with TRBJ2-3; 7 positions match TRBD2. V trimming: 6 bases; J trimming: 1 base; junction bases outside the gene matches: 10. The CDR3 spans 16 residues. Germline V CDR1 and CDR2: MNHNY, SVGAGI (reference sequence).

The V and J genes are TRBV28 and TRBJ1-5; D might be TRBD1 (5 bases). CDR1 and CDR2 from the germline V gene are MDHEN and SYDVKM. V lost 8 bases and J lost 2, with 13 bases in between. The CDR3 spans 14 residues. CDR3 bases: TGTGCCAGCCGTATGGGGGGGGGCAATCAGCCCCAGCATTTT. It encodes CASRMGGGNQPQHF.

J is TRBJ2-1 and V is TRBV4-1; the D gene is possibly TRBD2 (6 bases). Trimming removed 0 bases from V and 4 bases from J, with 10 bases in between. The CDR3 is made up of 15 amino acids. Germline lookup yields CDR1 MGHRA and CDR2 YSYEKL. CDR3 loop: CASSQDGSRYNEQFF. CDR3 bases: TGCGCCAGCAGCCAAGACGGGAGTAGGTACAATGAGCAGTTCTTC.

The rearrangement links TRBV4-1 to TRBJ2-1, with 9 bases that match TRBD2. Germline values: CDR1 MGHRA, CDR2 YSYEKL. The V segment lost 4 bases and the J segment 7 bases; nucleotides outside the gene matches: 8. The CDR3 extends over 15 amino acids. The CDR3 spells CASSLFGLARNEQFF. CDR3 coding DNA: TGCGCCAGCAGCCTATTTGGACTAGCGAGGAATGAGCAGTTCTTC.

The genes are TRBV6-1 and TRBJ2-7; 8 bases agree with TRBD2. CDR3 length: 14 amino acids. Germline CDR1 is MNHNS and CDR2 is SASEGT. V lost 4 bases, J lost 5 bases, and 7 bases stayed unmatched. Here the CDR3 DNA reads TGTGCCAGCAGTGGCTCGGGGGGGGCCCACGAGCAGTACTTC. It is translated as CASSGSGGAHEQYF.

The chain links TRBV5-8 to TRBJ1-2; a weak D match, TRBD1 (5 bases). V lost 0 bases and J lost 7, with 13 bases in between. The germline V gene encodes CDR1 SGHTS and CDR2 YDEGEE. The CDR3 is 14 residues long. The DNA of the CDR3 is TGTGCCAGCAGCTTGGCTCGACAGCTGGGTGGCTACACCTTC. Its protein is CASSLARQLGGYTF. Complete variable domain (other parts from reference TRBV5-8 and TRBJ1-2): EAGVTQSPTHLIKTRGQQATLRCSPISGHTSVYWYQQALGLGLQFLLWYDEGEERNRGNFPPRFSGRQFPNYSSELNVNALELEDSALYLCASSLARQLGGYTFGSGTRLTVV.

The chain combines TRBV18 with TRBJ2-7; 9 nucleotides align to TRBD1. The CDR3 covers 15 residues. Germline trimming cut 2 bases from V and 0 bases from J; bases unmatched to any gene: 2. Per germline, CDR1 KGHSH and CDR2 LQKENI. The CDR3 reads CASSPGTGLSYEQYF. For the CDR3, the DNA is TGTGCCAGCTCACCAGGGACAGGGCTCTCCTACGAGCAGTACTTC.

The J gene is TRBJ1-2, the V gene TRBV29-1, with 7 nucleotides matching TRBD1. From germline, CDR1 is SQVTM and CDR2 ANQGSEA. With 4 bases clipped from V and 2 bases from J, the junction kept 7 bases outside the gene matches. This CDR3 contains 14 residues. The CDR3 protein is CSVGRSRGNYGYTF. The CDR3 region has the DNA TGCAGCGTTGGAAGGTCCAGGGGGAACTATGGCTACACCTTC.

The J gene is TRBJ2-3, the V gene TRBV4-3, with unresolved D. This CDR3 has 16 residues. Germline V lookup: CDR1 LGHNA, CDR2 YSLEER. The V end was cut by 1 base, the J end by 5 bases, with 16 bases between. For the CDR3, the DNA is TGCGCCAGCAGCCAAGTGCTAGATCGGCCACAAGATACGCAGTATTTT. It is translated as CASSQVLDRPQDTQYF.

This CDR3 reads CASRRIGVTGELFF. Here the CDR3 DNA reads TGCGCCAGCAGAAGAATAGGGGTCACCGGGGAGCTGTTTTTT. The chain carries TRBV5-1 and TRBJ2-2; weak D call: TRBD1 (5 bases). The germline gives CDR1 SGHRS, CDR2 YFSETQ. V dropped 5 bases and J dropped 4 bases, with 12 bases sitting between them. The CDR3 sequence is 14 residues long.

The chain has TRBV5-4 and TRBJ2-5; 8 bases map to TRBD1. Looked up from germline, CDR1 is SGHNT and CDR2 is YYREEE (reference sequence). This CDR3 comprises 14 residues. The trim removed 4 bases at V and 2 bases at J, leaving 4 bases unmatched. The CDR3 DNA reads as TGTGCCAGCAGCGGACGACAGGGGCAAGAGACCCAGTACTTC. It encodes CASSGRQGQETQYF.

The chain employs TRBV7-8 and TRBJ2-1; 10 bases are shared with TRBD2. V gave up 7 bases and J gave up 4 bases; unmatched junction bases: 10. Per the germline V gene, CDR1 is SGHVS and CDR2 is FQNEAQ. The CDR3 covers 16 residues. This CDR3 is CASTPGRTSGYNEQFF. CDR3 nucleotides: TGTGCCAGCACCCCCGGTAGGACTAGCGGTTACAATGAGCAGTTCTTC.

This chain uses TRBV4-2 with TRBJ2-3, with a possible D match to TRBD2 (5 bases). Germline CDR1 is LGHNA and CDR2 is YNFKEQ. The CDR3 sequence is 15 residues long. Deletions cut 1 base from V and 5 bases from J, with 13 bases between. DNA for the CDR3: TGTGCCAGCAGCCAAGCAGGCAGCCGGGGAGATACGCAGTATTTT. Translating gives CASSQAGSRGDTQYF.